The clone carrying this T cell receptor (beta chain) was found a few times. Its cognate antigen is unknown. The sample is drawn from a study of vaccination and CD4 T cells after COVID-19. Once obtained from cultured CD4+ T cells, the DNA was sequenced using the Oncomine TCR Beta short-read assay. Genomic DNA was taken out of cultured CD4+ T cells by extraction. TCRdb fed the PCR reads into MiXCR, producing one record per CDR3 protein. The sample lists under 4,500 distinct CDR3 sequences, more than 30% occurring once. V shed 4 bases and J shed 3 bases, with 8 bases lying between them. This CDR3 spans 13 amino acids. Germline CDR1 LNHDA, CDR2 SQIVND (reference sequence). Noted treatment: approximately 9-day PBMC culture with coronavirus spike peptide pools or control peptides (ViraFEST assay).

The sample consisted of CD4+ T cells from blood, cultured in vitro. This receptor was obtained from a human donor who had recovered from COVID-19. The chain couples TRBV19 to TRBJ2-3; D is uncertain. CDR3 sequence (DNA): TGTGCCAGTAGTAATCTAGTGACAGATACGCAGTATTTT. It encodes CASSNLVTDTQYF.